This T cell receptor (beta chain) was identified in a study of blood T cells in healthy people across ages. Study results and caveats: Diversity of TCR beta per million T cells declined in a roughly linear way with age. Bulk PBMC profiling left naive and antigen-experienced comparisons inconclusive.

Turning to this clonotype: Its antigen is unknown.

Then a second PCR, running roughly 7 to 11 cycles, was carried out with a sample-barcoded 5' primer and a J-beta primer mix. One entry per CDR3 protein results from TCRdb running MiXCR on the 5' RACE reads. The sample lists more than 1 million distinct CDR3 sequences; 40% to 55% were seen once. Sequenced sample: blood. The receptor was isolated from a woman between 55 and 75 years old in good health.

The CDR3 protein is CASRPDRVSNEKLFF. In nucleotides, the CDR3 is TGCGCCAGCAGGCCGGACAGGGTCTCTAATGAAAAACTGTTTTTT. V gene TRBV4-1 combines with J gene TRBJ1-4; 8 nucleotides line up with TRBD1. This CDR3 contains 15 residues. The germline CDR1 and CDR2 sequences are MGHRA and YSYEKL. V lost 6 bases, J lost 3 bases, and 6 bases stayed unmatched.